This is a list of T cell receptor beta chains from one sample in a study of blood T cells in healthy people across ages. TCRdb used MiXCR to reprocess the 5' RACE reads, holding one entry per CDR3 protein. The sample records some 1.4 million distinct CDR3 sequences, about 40% being singletons. Sequences were obtained from blood. The receptor set was obtained from a woman between 18 and 29 years old in good health. The CDR3 runs from the conserved cysteine through the conserved F or W. The order of the fields is clone size, J gene, V gene, D gene, CDR3 DNA, CDR3 protein. The D gene is left open where the match is weak. The size entry is marked missing in some rows and otherwise reads once, few, many or a size class.

abundance: .
j_gene: TRBJ2-7
v_gene: TRBV7-6
d_gene: TRBD2
CDR3nt: TGTGCCAGCAGCCCCCAAAGCGGGAGAGTTAATGGGCAGTACTTC
CDR3aa: CASSPQSGRVNGQYF

abundance: .
j_gene: TRBJ2-1
v_gene: TRBV4-1
d_gene: .
CDR3nt: TGCGCCAGCAGCCAAGTGGCAGGGGCCAGCTCCTACAATGAGCAGTTCTTC
CDR3aa: CASSQVAGASSYNEQFF

abundance: few
j_gene: TRBJ2-1
v_gene: TRBV9
d_gene: .
CDR3nt: TGTGCCAGCAGCGAGACACCTCACTCCTCGTACAATGAGCAGTTCTTC
CDR3aa: CASSETPHSSYNEQFF

abundance: few
j_gene: TRBJ1-2
v_gene: TRBV20-1
d_gene: TRBD1
CDR3nt: TGCAGTGCTAGAGATGCCGCAGGGGGGAACTATGGCTACACCTTC
CDR3aa: CSARDAAGGNYGYTF

abundance: .
j_gene: TRBJ2-5
v_gene: TRBV20-1
d_gene: TRBD2
CDR3nt: TGCAGTGCTAGAGAGACTAGCGGGGGGTTGTGGGAGCAGTACTTC
CDR3aa: CSARETSGGLWEQYF

abundance: .
j_gene: TRBJ2-1
v_gene: TRBV4-1
d_gene: TRBD1
CDR3nt: TGCGCCAGCAGCCAAGATGGGGACAGGGGCAATGAGCAGTTCTTC
CDR3aa: CASSQDGDRGNEQFF

abundance: .
j_gene: TRBJ1-1
v_gene: TRBV7-9
d_gene: TRBD1
CDR3nt: TGTGCCAGCAACCAACTCGGACAGGGACCTAACACTGAAGCTTTCTTT
CDR3aa: CASNQLGQGPNTEAFF

abundance: .
j_gene: TRBJ2-2
v_gene: TRBV6-6
d_gene: .
CDR3nt: TGTGCCAGCAGTTACAGTAGCAGGGATTGGAACACCGGGGAGCTGTTTTTT
CDR3aa: CASSYSSRDWNTGELFF

abundance: .
j_gene: TRBJ1-2
v_gene: TRBV4-1
d_gene: .
CDR3nt: TGCGCCAGCAGCCAAGAGCGCCAAGGCTATGGCTACACCTTC
CDR3aa: CASSQERQGYGYTF

abundance: few
j_gene: TRBJ2-5
v_gene: TRBV6-6
d_gene: .
CDR3nt: TGTGCCAGCAGCCTACCCGGGGTTCAAGAGACCCAGTACTTC
CDR3aa: CASSLPGVQETQYF

abundance: many
j_gene: TRBJ1-2
v_gene: TRBV20-1
d_gene: .
CDR3nt: TGCAGTGCTAGAGGAGGGGGAGCTAACTATGGCTACACCTTC
CDR3aa: CSARGGGANYGYTF

abundance: few
j_gene: TRBJ2-5
v_gene: TRBV19
d_gene: TRBD1
CDR3nt: TGTGCCAGTAGTATAGGACAGGGTGGAGAGACCCAGTACTTC
CDR3aa: CASSIGQGGETQYF

abundance: .
j_gene: TRBJ2-7
v_gene: TRBV20-1
d_gene: TRBD2
CDR3nt: TGCAGTGCTACCCCTAGCGGGAGGATGTACGAGCAGTACTTC
CDR3aa: CSATPSGRMYEQYF

abundance: .
j_gene: TRBJ2-7
v_gene: TRBV2
d_gene: TRBD1
CDR3nt: TGTGCCAGCAGTGGAGGCTCGACAGGGGCCGAAGCCTACGAGCAGTACTTC
CDR3aa: CASSGGSTGAEAYEQYF

abundance: .
j_gene: TRBJ2-3
v_gene: TRBV7-9
d_gene: .
CDR3nt: TGTGCCAGCAGCTTTTATGTGTGGGCAGGGAGAGCGGATACGCAGTATTTT
CDR3aa: CASSFYVWAGRADTQYF

abundance: .
j_gene: TRBJ1-1
v_gene: TRBV7-2
d_gene: .
CDR3nt: TGTGCCAGCAGCCCCCTCGCCGCCGGTGAAGCTTTCTTT
CDR3aa: CASSPLAAGEAFF

abundance: few
j_gene: TRBJ2-7
v_gene: TRBV28
d_gene: .
CDR3nt: TGTGCCAGCAGTTTATACGGGCAGGCCTACGAGCAGTACTTC
CDR3aa: CASSLYGQAYEQYF

abundance: few
j_gene: TRBJ1-2
v_gene: TRBV7-2
d_gene: .
CDR3nt: TGTGCCAGCAGCCCCCAGCCGACTAATGGCTACACCTTC
CDR3aa: CASSPQPTNGYTF

abundance: few
j_gene: TRBJ2-6
v_gene: TRBV6-5
d_gene: .
CDR3nt: TGTGCCAGCAGTTACGAGAACTCTGGGGCCAACGTCCTGACTTTC
CDR3aa: CASSYENSGANVLTF

abundance: few
j_gene: TRBJ2-7
v_gene: TRBV4-1
d_gene: TRBD2
CDR3nt: TGCGCCAGCAGCCAAGTCGCTAGCGGGGGCGCCGAGCAGTACTTC
CDR3aa: CASSQVASGGAEQYF

abundance: few
j_gene: TRBJ1-2
v_gene: TRBV20-1
d_gene: TRBD1
CDR3nt: TGCAGTGCTAAACAGGGGGCGATTGGCTACACCTTC
CDR3aa: CSAKQGAIGYTF

abundance: few
j_gene: TRBJ1-2
v_gene: TRBV6-6
d_gene: .
CDR3nt: TGTGCCAGCAGGAAGGGGCAGGGAGAGAATGGCTACACCTTC
CDR3aa: CASRKGQGENGYTF

abundance: few
j_gene: TRBJ2-4
v_gene: TRBV9
d_gene: .
CDR3nt: TGTGCCAGCAGCAGGTATGGGGGAAACATTCAGTACTTC
CDR3aa: CASSRYGGNIQYF

abundance: .
j_gene: TRBJ2-7
v_gene: TRBV2
d_gene: .
CDR3nt: TGTGCCAGCAGTCGGTCCCCGAACCCTTCCTACGAGCAGTACTTC
CDR3aa: CASSRSPNPSYEQYF

abundance: .
j_gene: TRBJ2-1
v_gene: TRBV4-1
d_gene: TRBD2
CDR3nt: TGCGCCAGCAGCCAAGTACCTACGCGGGGGGACAATGAGCAGTTCTTC
CDR3aa: CASSQVPTRGDNEQFF

abundance: .
j_gene: TRBJ1-1
v_gene: TRBV2
d_gene: .
CDR3nt: TGTGCCAGCAGTGGTGTTCTGGGCGCACGAGGGACTGAAGCTTTCTTT
CDR3aa: CASSGVLGARGTEAFF

abundance: .
j_gene: TRBJ2-1
v_gene: TRBV5-1
d_gene: TRBD2
CDR3nt: TGCGCCAGCAGCCAAGGACTAGCGGGGGATGAGCAGTTCTTC
CDR3aa: CASSQGLAGDEQFF

abundance: .
j_gene: TRBJ2-7
v_gene: TRBV6-1
d_gene: TRBD1
CDR3nt: TGTGCCAGCAGTGAGAGGGGGACAGTCGACGAGCAGTACTTC
CDR3aa: CASSERGTVDEQYF

abundance: .
j_gene: TRBJ2-1
v_gene: TRBV7-9
d_gene: .
CDR3nt: TGTGCCAGCAGCACCCGTACGGGACCCTACAATGAGCAGTTCTTC
CDR3aa: CASSTRTGPYNEQFF

abundance: few
j_gene: TRBJ2-3
v_gene: TRBV12-3/TRBV12-4
d_gene: TRBD2
CDR3nt: TGTGCCAGCTCCCACCCCCCAAAGCGGGAGTTTCAGGATACGCAGTATTTT
CDR3aa: CASSHPPKREFQDTQYF

abundance: .
j_gene: TRBJ1-2
v_gene: TRBV18
d_gene: .
CDR3nt: TGTGCCAGCTCACCAGGGCCAGGACCTAACTATGGCTACACCTTC
CDR3aa: CASSPGPGPNYGYTF

abundance: many
j_gene: TRBJ2-1
v_gene: TRBV5-1
d_gene: TRBD2
CDR3nt: TGCGCCAGCAGCTTGGTTGCGGGGGGTCACAATGAGCAGTTCTTC
CDR3aa: CASSLVAGGHNEQFF

abundance: .
j_gene: TRBJ1-1
v_gene: TRBV11-2
d_gene: .
CDR3nt: TGTGCCAGCAGCACTCATCAGGGGTCGAACACTGAAGCTTTCTTT
CDR3aa: CASSTHQGSNTEAFF

abundance: .
j_gene: TRBJ1-1
v_gene: TRBV4-1
d_gene: .
CDR3nt: TGCGCCAGCAGCCAAGATAGGACCACTGAAGCTTTCTTT
CDR3aa: CASSQDRTTEAFF

abundance: few
j_gene: TRBJ2-3
v_gene: TRBV9
d_gene: .
CDR3nt: TGTGCCAGCAGCGAGCCAGGATCAGATACGCAGTATTTT
CDR3aa: CASSEPGSDTQYF

abundance: .
j_gene: TRBJ1-4
v_gene: TRBV6-5
d_gene: TRBD1
CDR3nt: TGTGCCAGCAGTTACCCGAGTTGGGACACAGGGGCTCCGGAAAAACTGTTTTTT
CDR3aa: CASSYPSWDTGAPEKLFF

abundance: .
j_gene: TRBJ2-7
v_gene: TRBV5-4
d_gene: TRBD2
CDR3nt: TGTGCCAGCGGACTAGCCCCGAACGAGCAGTACTTC
CDR3aa: CASGLAPNEQYF

abundance: few
j_gene: TRBJ2-7
v_gene: TRBV29-1
d_gene: .
CDR3nt: TGCAGCGTTGACCTAGGAGTCGATGAGCAGTACTTC
CDR3aa: CSVDLGVDEQYF

abundance: few
j_gene: TRBJ2-1
v_gene: TRBV20-1
d_gene: .
CDR3nt: TGCAGTGCGAGGGGCCCATTGGCCCTCTACAATGAGCAGTTCTTC
CDR3aa: CSARGPLALYNEQFF

abundance: .
j_gene: TRBJ2-3
v_gene: TRBV4-2
d_gene: .
CDR3nt: TGTGCCAGCAGCCAAGAAGTGGCGGGATTCTCAGATACGCAGTATTTT
CDR3aa: CASSQEVAGFSDTQYF

abundance: few
j_gene: TRBJ2-5
v_gene: TRBV25-1
d_gene: TRBD2
CDR3nt: TGTGCCAGCAGTTCCGGACTAGCGGGAGTAAGGCAAGAGACCCAGTACTTC
CDR3aa: CASSSGLAGVRQETQYF

abundance: .
j_gene: TRBJ2-7
v_gene: TRBV7-9
d_gene: TRBD1
CDR3nt: TGTGCCAGCAGCTTACTCAGGGGGCAAAATGAGCAGTACTTC
CDR3aa: CASSLLRGQNEQYF